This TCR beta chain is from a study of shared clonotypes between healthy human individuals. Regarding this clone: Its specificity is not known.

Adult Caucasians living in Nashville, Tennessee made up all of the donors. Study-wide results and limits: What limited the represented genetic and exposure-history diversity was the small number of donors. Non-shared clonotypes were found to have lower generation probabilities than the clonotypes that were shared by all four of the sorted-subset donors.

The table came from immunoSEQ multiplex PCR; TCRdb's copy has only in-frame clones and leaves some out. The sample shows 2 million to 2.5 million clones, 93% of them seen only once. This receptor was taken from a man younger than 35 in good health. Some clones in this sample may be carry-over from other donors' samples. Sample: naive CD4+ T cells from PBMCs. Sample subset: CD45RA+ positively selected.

This CDR3 is CASSISWGAPLAYEQYF. The DNA of the CDR3 is TGTGCCAGTAGTATTTCTTGGGGCGCACCCCTCGCCTACGAGCAGTACTTC. The chain links TRBV19 to TRBJ2-7, with D perhaps TRBD1 (5 bases). The V gene lost 3 bases and the J gene lost 2 bases, with 20 bases spanning the gap. The CDR3 runs 17 residues. CDR1 LNHDA and CDR2 SQIVND come from the germline V gene (reference sequence).